This T cell receptor (beta chain) was recovered during a study of technical replicates of blood from several donors. Assay: immunoSEQ multiplex PCR; the TCRdb copy retains only in-frame clones and omits some. The sample carries tens of thousands of clones, 85% to 95% recorded once. With 1 base clipped from V and 5 bases from J, the junction kept 3 bases outside the gene matches. This CDR3 region has 16 residues. CDR1 and CDR2 (germline): MDHEN, SYDVKM. The sequenced sample was T cells isolated from PBMCs. The sequence was collected from a human donor in good health. V gene TRBV28 combines with J gene TRBJ2-5; 14 bases match TRBD2. CDR3 region: CASSLSGTSGSETQYF. As DNA, the CDR3 is TGTGCCAGCAGTTTATCCGGGACTAGCGGGAGTGAGACCCAGTACTTC.